This T cell receptor beta chain originates from a study of control samples from healthy donors and cancer patients. The method was immunoSEQ multiplex PCR; TCRdb's version includes in-frame clones alone and lacks a portion of them. The table lists about 120,000 clones, approximately 93% of them singletons. Germline CDR1 and CDR2: LGHDT and YNNKEL (reference sequence). Trimming took off 4 bases at V and 6 bases at J, with 10 bases between the two ends. The CDR3 spans 12 residues. The sequenced material came from blood. The TCR comes from a woman aged 18-29 years in good health. This chain uses TRBV3-1 (or the pseudogene TRBV3-2) with TRBJ2-7; D ambiguous. DNA for the CDR3: TGTGCCAGCAGCCCCGACACCGCCGAGCAGTACTTC. It codes for CASSPDTAEQYF.